This T cell receptor (beta chain) was profiled in a study of OX40 agonist ivuxolimab in advanced cancers. Overall study context: Ivuxolimab, an antibody that agonizes OX40 (CD134), was administered to the patients. Dose-escalation patients had hepatocellular carcinoma, melanoma, renal cell or head and neck cancer. About 44% of patients had received prior checkpoint inhibitor therapy.

Generated by immunoSEQ multiplex PCR, the TCRdb table keeps only in-frame clones and is missing some. Of about 25,000 clones in the sample, 75% to 85% were seen once. V lost 0 bases and J 1 base, leaving 8 bases between the germline ends. The germline V gene has CDR1 SGDLS and CDR2 YYNGEE. The length of the CDR3 is 14 residues. This specimen consisted of CD4+ or CD8+ T cells sorted from blood, obtained in a trial of the OX40 agonist ivuxolimab. The TCR originated in an adult with an advanced solid tumor such as melanoma, head and neck, liver or kidney cancer. The chain carries TRBV9 and TRBJ2-7, with a weak D call TRBD1 (6 bases). CDR3 sequence: CASSVGGPSYEQYF. The DNA for the CDR3 is TGTGCCAGCAGCGTAGGGGGGCCTTCCTACGAGCAGTACTTC.